Listed here are 7 T cell receptor beta chains from one sample, sequenced in a study of blood T cell repertoires in COVID-19. Clones were sequenced by immunoSEQ multiplex PCR, and TCRdb holds only the in-frame ones, with some missing. The data show 200,000 to 250,000 clones, about nine tenths seen once. The source material was peripheral blood. The receptors stem from a man older than 75 with acute or convalescent COVID-19.

The rearrangement joins TRBV6-5 to TRBJ2-3, with D tentatively TRBD2 (6 bases). Germline V gene sequence: CDR1 MNHEY, CDR2 SVGAGI. The V and J ends lost 2 bases and 12 bases respectively, with 9 bases between them. The CDR3 covers 11 residues. CDR3 in amino acids: CASSYAGPQYF. For the CDR3, the DNA is TGTGCCAGCAGTTACGCGGGGCCTCAGTATTTT.

This sequence joins TRBV28 and TRBJ2-7; 9 bases are a match to TRBD1. The V gene's germline CDR1 is MDHEN and CDR2 SYDVKM. Unmatched junction bases numbered 8, after V lost 5 bases and J lost 3 bases. CDR3 length equals 15 residues. CDR3 nucleotide sequence: TGTGCCAGCAGTCCGTCGGGACAGGGTAACTACGAGCAGTACTTC. This codes for CASSPSGQGNYEQYF.

The chain links TRBV5-1 to TRBJ2-2, with D tentatively TRBD1 (5 bases). Germline assignment: CDR1 SGHRS and CDR2 YFSETQ. V gave up 2 bases and J gave up 7 bases, with 12 bases separating them. This CDR3 has 14 amino acids. The CDR3 DNA reads TGCGCCAGCAGCTTAGGGGTTTACGGCGGGGAGCTGTTTTTT. Translated: CASSLGVYGGELFF.

The chain employs TRBV6-1 and TRBJ1-6, with TRBD1 as a possible D gene (5 bases). The CDR3 loop spans 17 amino acids. V was clipped by 1 base and J by 7 bases, with 17 bases between them. The germline V gene encodes CDR1 MNHNS and CDR2 SASEGT. CDR3 coding DNA: TGTGCCAGCAGTGAAGTACCGGGGGGGTTGGCGAATTCACCCCTCCACTTT. Its translation is CASSEVPGGLANSPLHF.

The genes are TRBV11-2 and TRBJ1-6; a possible D gene is TRBD1 (5 bases). Deletions cut 4 bases from V and 11 bases from J, with 15 bases between. The CDR3 sequence is 14 residues long. Germline loops: CDR1 SGHAT, CDR2 FQNNGV. For the CDR3, the DNA is TGTGCCAGCAGCTCTTATCAGGGCTGGCCACCCCTCCACTTT. Its translation: CASSSYQGWPPLHF.

The chain carries TRBV6-6 and TRBJ1-5; D is uncertain. V was clipped by 2 bases and J by 1 base, with 9 bases between them. CDR1 and CDR2 (germline): MNHNY, SVGAGI (reference sequence). This CDR3 has 15 residues. CDR3 protein: CASSYPGESNQPQHF. The CDR3 DNA reads TGTGCCAGCAGTTACCCGGGAGAAAGCAATCAGCCCCAGCATTTT.

The chain couples TRBV27 to TRBJ2-5; no definite D call. V lost 2 bases, J lost 5 bases, and 9 bases lay in between. This CDR3 is 13 amino acids long. The germline V gene has CDR1 MNHEY and CDR2 SMNVEV (reference sequence). The CDR3 region is CASSLNYAETQYF. CDR3 bases: TGTGCCAGCAGTTTAAACTATGCGGAGACCCAGTACTTC.